The rows below give T cell receptor beta chains drawn from one sample of a study of blood T cells in healthy people across ages. TCRdb reprocessed the 5' RACE reads with MiXCR, giving one entry per CDR3 protein. The sample holds 1.5 million to 2 million distinct CDR3 sequences, under 30% seen once. The sequenced sample was blood. These receptors were obtained from a woman aged 25 to 39 in good health. Both conserved end residues are part of each CDR3. D genes are given only for firm matches. The size entry is marked missing in some rows and otherwise reads once, few, many or a size class.

abundance,j_gene,v_gene,d_gene,CDR3nt,CDR3aa
few,TRBJ2-4,TRBV20-1,-,TGCGGTGCTAGAGATAGTATCCCCCAGTACTTC,CGARDSIPQYF
-,TRBJ2-1,TRBV9,-,TGTGCCAGCAGCGTAACATCGGGCAATGAGCAGTTCTTC,CASSVTSGNEQFF
-,TRBJ1-3,TRBV12-3/TRBV12-4,-,TGTGCCAGCAGTTTTGACGCAAGATTCTCTGGAAACACCATATATTTT,CASSFDARFSGNTIYF
-,TRBJ2-5,TRBV2,-,TGTGCCAGCCTGACAGGGACTACGCAAGAGACCCAGTACTTC,CASLTGTTQETQYF
-,TRBJ2-7,TRBV6-4,-,TGTGCCACATCGGGACCCCCACGGTGGAACGAGCAGTACTTC,CATSGPPRWNEQYF
-,TRBJ2-6,TRBV7-2,TRBD1,TGTGCCAGCAGCTTTCCGGGACAGCCTCTTTCTGGGGCCAACGTCCTGACTTTC,CASSFPGQPLSGANVLTF
few,TRBJ1-2,TRBV11-2,TRBD1,TGTGCCAGCAGCTTACTGACAGGGGGTGCCTATGGCTACACCTTC,CASSLLTGGAYGYTF
few,TRBJ2-1,TRBV20-1,-,TGCAGTGCTGAAGGGGGGAGCGCAGGGGGCTACAATGAGCAGTTCTTC,CSAEGGSAGGYNEQFF
many,TRBJ2-7,TRBV6-5,-,TGTGCCAGCACCCCAACCGGGTTACACTACGAGCAGTACTTC,CASTPTGLHYEQYF
-,TRBJ1-4,TRBV4-1,TRBD1,TGCGCCAGCAGCCAAGACGTGGGGCAGGGGGCGGAAAAACTGTTTTTT,CASSQDVGQGAEKLFF
few,TRBJ1-4,TRBV19,-,TGTGCCAGTAGTCGCAGGGACGAAAAACTGTTTTTT,CASSRRDEKLFF
-,TRBJ2-5,TRBV12-3/TRBV12-4,TRBD2,TGTGCCAGCAGTTTGACTAGCGGGAGCGCGTCGACCCAGTACTTC,CASSLTSGSASTQYF
-,TRBJ2-7,TRBV11-2,TRBD1,TGTGCCAGCAGCTTACCCGGACAGGGCTACCCCTACGAGCAGTACTTC,CASSLPGQGYPYEQYF
many,TRBJ2-5,TRBV7-2,-,TGTGCCAGCAGTCCCAGCGATCCGTCTGTCCAAGAGACCCAGTACTTC,CASSPSDPSVQETQYF
many,TRBJ2-7,TRBV6-5,-,TGTGCCAGCAGAGGTAGGGGCGTCCACGAGCAGTACTTC,CASRGRGVHEQYF
few,TRBJ2-1,TRBV10-2,-,TGCGCCAGCAGTGACCGTCTAACCAGCTCCTACAATGAGCAGTTCTTC,CASSDRLTSSYNEQFF
-,TRBJ2-3,TRBV6-4,TRBD1,TGTGCCAGCAGCACCGGGACAGGGTCGGACACAGGTACGCAGTATTTT,CASSTGTGSDTGTQYF
-,TRBJ2-7,TRBV28,-,TGTGCCAGCAGTTTAGGAGTTTGGGGTGCTCGGAACGAGCAGTACTTC,CASSLGVWGARNEQYF
few,TRBJ2-1,TRBV20-1,-,TGCAGTGCTAGAGTCCCCCCTCGTTACAATGAGCAGTTCTTC,CSARVPPRYNEQFF
many,TRBJ2-5,TRBV7-2,-,TGTGCCAGCAGCTTAACTTCTCAGGGGCGCGAGACCCAGTACTTC,CASSLTSQGRETQYF
few,TRBJ2-7,TRBV28,TRBD1,TGTGCCAGCAGAACACGGGACAGTGGAGCCTACGAGCAGTACTTC,CASRTRDSGAYEQYF
few,TRBJ2-7,TRBV5-1,-,TGCGCCAGCAGTTCCAAGGGGCAGGAATACGAGCAGTACTTC,CASSSKGQEYEQYF
few,TRBJ2-1,TRBV5-1,-,TGCGCCAGCAGCATACACGGGACGGTAAAAAAAAGCTCCTACAATGAGCAGTTCTTC,CASSIHGTVKKSSYNEQFF
-,TRBJ2-1,TRBV4-1,TRBD2,TGCGCCAGCAGCCAAGTAAATATGGGACTAGACGTAGGTGAGCAGTTCTTC,CASSQVNMGLDVGEQFF